The 4 T cell receptor beta chains given below trace back to one sample, sequenced in a study of neurological immune-mediated disorders. TCRdb used MiXCR to reprocess the 5' RACE reads, holding one entry per CDR3 protein. The repertoire includes about 50,000 distinct CDR3 sequences, approximately 17% of them detected once, and 3.5% to 4.5% sits in the top ten. The sequenced sample was PBMCs. The source of these receptors is a man aged 60-69 years in good health.

This clonotype was seen at least ten times. This chain uses TRBV11-2 with TRBJ2-2, with 9 bases fitting TRBD1. The CDR3 length is 17 residues. J gave up 4 bases and V 8 bases, and 14 bases lay outside the gene matches. From germline, CDR1 is SGHAT and CDR2 FQNNGV. This chain's CDR3 is CASRRGPGQGRTGELFF. For the CDR3, the DNA is TGTGCCAGCCGCAGGGGACCGGGACAGGGTCGCACCGGGGAGCTGTTTTTT.

Only one count was recorded for this clonotype. The chain combines TRBV20-1 with TRBJ2-7; 8 nucleotides match TRBD2. This CDR3 region has 14 residues. Per the germline V gene, CDR1 is DFQATT and CDR2 is SNEGSKA (reference sequence). V shed 3 bases, J shed 4 bases, and the junction held 8 bases outside the gene matches. The CDR3 nucleotides are TGCAGTGCTAGCGGGAGGGCCTCGAGATACGAGCAGTACTTC. It encodes CSASGRASRYEQYF.

In this sample, this clonotype turned up a few times. The V and J genes are TRBV7-9 and TRBJ1-6; TRBD1 matches 7 bases. The length of the CDR3 is 14 residues. From germline, CDR1 is SEHNR and CDR2 FQNEAQ (reference sequence). The junction had 5 bases not matched to a gene; V was cut back by 3 bases and J by 9 bases. CDR3 sequence (DNA): TGTGCCAGCAGCTTTGGGACAGTCCCTTCACCCCTCCACTTT. Protein: CASSFGTVPSPLHF. Full variable domain (rest looked up from reference TRBV7-9 and TRBJ1-6): DTGVSQNPRHKITKRGQNVTFRCDPISEHNRLYWYRQTLGQGPEFLTYFQNEAQLEKSRLLSDRFSAERPKGSFSTLEIQRTEQGDSAMYLCASSFGTVPSPLHFGNGTRLTVT.

This clonotype was observed many times. The chain has TRBV11-1 and TRBJ2-1; 9 bases line up with TRBD2. The CDR3 runs 16 residues. Germline-derived CDR1 and CDR2 are SGHAT and FQDESV (reference sequence). Trimming took 3 bases from V and 6 from J; bases not matched to a gene: 9. This CDR3 reads CASSLSGTSSFNEQFF. DNA of the CDR3: TGTGCCAGCAGCTTGTCCGGGACTAGCAGTTTCAATGAGCAGTTCTTC.